The 21 T cell receptor beta chains below come from one sample, sequenced in a study of blood T cell repertoires in COVID-19. Data came from immunoSEQ multiplex PCR; TCRdb stores just in-frame clones and leaves some out. The table includes 150,000 to 200,000 clones, 86% detected once. Material for sequencing was peripheral blood. The receptors come from a man aged 45-65 years with active or convalescent COVID-19.

The chain combines TRBV6-2 or TRBV6-3 with TRBJ1-4; TRBD1 aligns across 11 bases. V dropped 2 bases and J dropped 4; count of bases not matched to a gene: 0. The CDR3 consists of 15 residues. Germline lookup yields CDR1 MNHEY and CDR2 SVGEGT. CDR3: CASSYGTGGNEKLFF. For the CDR3, the DNA is TGTGCCAGCAGTTACGGGACAGGGGGTAATGAAAAACTGTTTTTT.

V usage is TRBV21-1 and J usage is TRBJ1-5; the table's D call, TRBD1, has no DNA check behind it. TRBV21-1 is a pseudogene. The CDR3 covers 15 residues. As DNA, the CDR3 is TGTGCCAGCACTCAACAGGGCTGGGGGCATCAGCCCCAGCATTTT. Translated, it gives CASTQQGWGHQPQHF.

The chain is built from TRBV30 and TRBJ2-7, with 9 bases that match TRBD2. The CDR3 sequence is 17 residues long. V trimming: 0 bases; J trimming: 0 bases; junction bases outside the gene matches: 9. Looked up from germline, CDR1 is GTSNPN and CDR2 is SVGIG (reference sequence). Here the CDR3 DNA reads TGTGCCTGGAGTGTACCCGGACTAGCGAGAAGCTCCTACGAGCAGTACTTC. Translation: CAWSVPGLARSSYEQYF.

This clone occurred once. The V gene is TRBV3-1 (or the pseudogene TRBV3-2), the J gene TRBJ1-1, with unresolved D. This CDR3 is 17 amino acids long. Germline CDR1 and CDR2: LGHDT and YNNKEL (reference sequence). Trimming pared 2 bases from V and 11 bases from J, leaving 27 bases between. CDR3 in amino acids: CASSQSTGPTIRYVAFF. DNA for the CDR3: TGTGCCAGCAGCCAATCAACCGGGCCGACTATCCGATATGTGGCTTTCTTT.

The chain combines TRBV28 with TRBJ2-5; the D gene is possibly TRBD2 (5 bases). The length of the CDR3 is 14 residues. Germline lookup yields CDR1 MDHEN and CDR2 SYDVKM. V lost 5 bases to trimming and J lost 4 bases, with 14 bases between them. This CDR3 reads CASSPPAGRETQYF. CDR3 DNA sequence: TGTGCCAGCAGTCCCCCCGCGGGCCGAGAGACCCAGTACTTC.

This chain uses TRBV29-1 with TRBJ1-1; 7 nucleotides align to TRBD1. With V trimmed by 7 bases and J by 1 base, 6 bases remained unmatched. The CDR3 is 13 amino acids. Germline CDR1 is SQVTM and CDR2 is ANQGSEA. The CDR3 DNA reads TGCAGCGCCCGGGGACAGACGAACACTGAAGCTTTCTTT. This codes for CSARGQTNTEAFF.

V is TRBV19 and J is TRBJ2-4, with a possible D match to TRBD1 (6 bases). Germline V gene lookup returns CDR1 LNHDA and CDR2 SQIVND (reference sequence). Trimming removed 1 base at V and 6 bases at J, with 10 bases between. The CDR3 loop spans 14 amino acids. CDR3 nucleotide sequence: TGTGCCAGTAGTATAGGGGGCAGGGGAAACATTCAGTACTTC. This codes for CASSIGGRGNIQYF.

The chain employs TRBV18 and TRBJ1-2; unclear D gene. Per germline, CDR1 KGHSH and CDR2 LQKENI. The CDR3 runs 14 residues. V was pared by 6 bases and J by 7 bases, with 18 bases between. The CDR3 DNA reads TGTGCCAGCTCCCGGCGGAAGCCCGGGGTTGGCTACACCTTC. Translated: CASSRRKPGVGYTF. Full variable domain (remainder filled in from reference TRBV18 and TRBJ1-2): NAGVMQNPRHLVRRRGQEARLRCSPMKGHSHVYWYRQLPEEGLKFMVYLQKENIIDESGMPKERFSAEFPKEGPSILRIQQVVRGDSAAYFCASSRRKPGVGYTFGSGTRLTVV.

The genes are TRBV3-1 (or the pseudogene TRBV3-2) and TRBJ1-1, with D hard to call. The germline V and J ends were trimmed by 3 bases and 1 base, with 9 bases remaining between them. The length of the CDR3 is 14 residues. Germline values: CDR1 LGHDT, CDR2 YNNKEL (reference sequence). The CDR3 loop reads CASSHLGGNTEAFF. Written as DNA, the CDR3 is TGTGCCAGCAGCCACCTGGGAGGGAACACTGAAGCTTTCTTT.

V is TRBV24-1 and J is TRBJ2-3; TRBD2 might be the D (7 bases). Germline CDR1 and CDR2: KGHDR and SFDVKD. V was cut by 4 bases and J by 0 bases, with 16 bases left in between. The CDR3 has 17 amino acids. CDR3 in amino acids: CATSDWGGTRSTDTQYF. The CDR3 DNA reads TGTGCCACCAGTGACTGGGGGGGGACAAGAAGCACAGATACGCAGTATTTT.

This clone was counted at least ten times. V and J are TRBV5-4 and TRBJ2-2; 8 bases align to TRBD2. This CDR3 has 16 amino acids. CDR1 and CDR2 (germline): SGHNT, YYREEE (reference sequence). The trim removed 1 base at V and 3 bases at J, leaving 5 bases unmatched. CDR3 DNA: TGTGCCAGCAGCTTGCGGGGGGGCGCCGACACCGGGGAGCTGTTTTTT. Protein sequence: CASSLRGGADTGELFF.

V is TRBV6-6 and J is TRBJ1-6; 9 nucleotides align to TRBD1. The V gene end was trimmed by 6 bases and the J gene end by 7 bases; junction bases not matched to a gene: 7. Germline loops: CDR1 MNHNY, CDR2 SVGAGI (reference sequence). CDR3 length equals 15 residues. The CDR3 DNA sequence: TGTGCCAGCAGCCTAACAGGGGGCGCGAATTCACCCCTCCACTTT. Residues: CASSLTGGANSPLHF.

The gene calls are TRBV6-1 and TRBJ1-2, with D possibly TRBD1 on 6 matching bases. The CDR3 covers 17 residues. Looked up from germline, CDR1 is MNHNS and CDR2 is SASEGT. V lost 1 base to trimming and J lost 4 bases, with 19 bases between them. This CDR3 reads CASSEGPIRQGIYGYTF. CDR3 DNA sequence: TGTGCCAGCAGTGAAGGACCGATCCGGCAGGGGATCTATGGCTACACCTTC.

This chain joins TRBV6-5 and TRBJ1-2; TRBD1 matches 12 bases. Germline loops: CDR1 MNHEY, CDR2 SVGAGI. J was trimmed by 2 bases and V by 5 bases; bases with no gene match: 3. CDR3 size: 15 residues. The CDR3 spells CASSPGTGGNYGYTF. CDR3 coding DNA: TGTGCCAGCAGTCCGGGGACAGGGGGCAACTATGGCTACACCTTC.

The chain recombines TRBV24-1 with TRBJ2-3; no clear D gene. This CDR3 has 16 residues. Germline CDR1 reads KGHDR; CDR2 reads SFDVKD. The ends were cut back, 2 bases at V and 0 bases at J, with 11 bases in the middle. CDR3 region: CATSDSLLSSTDTQYF. The DNA of the CDR3 is TGTGCCACCAGTGATTCGTTACTGAGTAGCACAGATACGCAGTATTTT.

V usage is TRBV5-6 and J usage is TRBJ2-2; D is unclear. This CDR3 is built from 15 residues. V lost 2 bases, J lost 8 bases, and 16 bases lay in between. Germline V gene sequence: CDR1 SGHDT, CDR2 YYEEEE. The CDR3 DNA follows: TGTGCCAGCAGCTTCGACCTCCCAAAGAGGGGGGAGCTGTTTTTT. Its protein is CASSFDLPKRGELFF.

V gene TRBV18 combines with J gene TRBJ1-3; 8 positions agree with TRBD1. The V gene's germline CDR1 is KGHSH and CDR2 LQKENI. This CDR3 contains 14 residues. Losses at the gene ends were 5 bases for V and 4 bases for J; bases not matched to a gene: 4. The CDR3 reads CASSTQGAGNTIYF. CDR3 DNA: TGTGCCAGCTCAACCCAGGGGGCCGGAAACACCATATATTTT.

V and J are TRBV19 and TRBJ2-5; a possible D gene is TRBD2 (6 bases). With 7 bases removed from V and 5 bases from J, the gap between germline ends came to 17 bases. CDR3 length: 14 residues. In germline, CDR1 is LNHDA, CDR2 SQIVND (reference sequence). The CDR3 sequence: CASTPHAGLETQYF. The CDR3 DNA is TGTGCCAGTACCCCTCACGCGGGACTGGAGACCCAGTACTTC. Supplemented by reference TRBV19 and TRBJ2-5, the full variable domain reads DGGITQSPKYLFRKEGQNVTLSCEQNLNHDAMYWYRQDPGQGLRLIYYSQIVNDFQKGDIAEGYSVSREKKESFPLTVTSAQKNPTAFYLCASTPHAGLETQYFGPGTRLLVL.

The chain uses TRBV4-1 and TRBJ2-2; 7 bases agree with TRBD2. Germline assignment: CDR1 MGHRA and CDR2 YSYEKL. The CDR3 runs to 16 residues. Trimming at V came to 7 bases and at J to 9 bases, leaving 17 bases not matched to a gene. The CDR3 is CASTHNQRGEPRELFF. CDR3 DNA sequence: TGCGCCAGCACCCACAATCAGCGGGGAGAGCCCCGGGAGCTGTTTTTT.

This chain joins TRBV28 and TRBJ2-1; the match to TRBD1 covers 8 bases. Germline values: CDR1 MDHEN, CDR2 SYDVKM. This CDR3 contains 20 residues. The J segment lost 5 bases and the V segment lost 5 bases, leaving 23 bases of the junction unmatched. Written as DNA, the CDR3 is TGTGCCAGCAGTCCAGGAGGAGTTGGACAGGGAGGTAGAGGGGACAATGAGCAGTTCTTC. Amino acid sequence: CASSPGGVGQGGRGDNEQFF.

This chain links TRBV9 with TRBJ1-3; no definite D call. The CDR3 is made up of 15 amino acids. The germline gives CDR1 SGDLS, CDR2 YYNGEE. Trimming removed 3 bases from V and 0 bases from J, with 10 bases in between. The CDR3 DNA reads TGTGCCAGCAGCGCCGCGGGGATCTCTGGAAACACCATATATTTT. It is translated as CASSAAGISGNTIYF.